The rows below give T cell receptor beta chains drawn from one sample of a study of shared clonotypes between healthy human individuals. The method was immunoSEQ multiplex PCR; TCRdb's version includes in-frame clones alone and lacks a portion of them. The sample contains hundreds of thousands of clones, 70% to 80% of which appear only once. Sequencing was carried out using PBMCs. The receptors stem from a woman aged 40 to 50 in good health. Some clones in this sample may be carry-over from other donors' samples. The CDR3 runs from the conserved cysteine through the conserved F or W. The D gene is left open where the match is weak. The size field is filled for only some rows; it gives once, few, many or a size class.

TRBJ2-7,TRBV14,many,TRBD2,TGTGCCAGCAGCCACCGGAAAAAAGCGGGAGCCCCCCTGGGCGAGCAGTACTTC,CASSHRKKAGAPLGEQYF
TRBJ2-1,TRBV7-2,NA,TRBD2,TGTGCCAGCAGCCACCAGTCGGGGACTAGCGGGAGGAATGAGCAGTTCTTC,CASSHQSGTSGRNEQFF
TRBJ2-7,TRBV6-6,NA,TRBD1,TGTGCCAGCAGTGACCAGGGGGAAGAGGGGGAGCAGTACTTC,CASSDQGEEGEQYF
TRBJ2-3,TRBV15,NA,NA,TGTGCCACCAGCAGAGGAGCCTTGGGCACAGATACGCAGTATTTT,CATSRGALGTDTQYF
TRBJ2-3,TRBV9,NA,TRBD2,TGTGCCAGCAGCGTAGCAGGCCTAGCGGGAGGGCCTGGCCATACGCAGTATTTT,CASSVAGLAGGPGHTQYF
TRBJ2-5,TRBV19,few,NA,TGTGCCAGTAGTATGGAGGTGGGAGAGACCCAGTACTTC,CASSMEVGETQYF
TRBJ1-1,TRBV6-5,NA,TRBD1,TGTGCCAGCAGTTTCCGACAGGGTAAGGTTAACACTGAAGCTTTCTTT,CASSFRQGKVNTEAFF
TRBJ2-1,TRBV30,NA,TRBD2,TGTGCCTGGAGTCTCGGACTAGCGGGAAGTTACTCCTACAATGAGCAGTTCTTC,CAWSLGLAGSYSYNEQFF
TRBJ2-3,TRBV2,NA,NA,TGTGCCAGCGGGGGTGGGGTAGGATATACGCAGTATTTT,CASGGGVGYTQYF
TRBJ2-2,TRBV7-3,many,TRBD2,TGTGCCAGCAGCTCTGGACTAGCGAACACCGGGGAGCTGTTTTTT,CASSSGLANTGELFF
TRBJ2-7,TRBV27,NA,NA,TGTGCCAGCACCGCTATAGCGGCACCATCCTACGAGCAGTACTTC,CASTAIAAPSYEQYF
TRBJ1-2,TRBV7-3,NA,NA,TGTGCCAGCAGCTTCTGGCAGGGCCCAAACTATGGCTACACCTTC,CASSFWQGPNYGYTF
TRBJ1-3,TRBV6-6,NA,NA,TGTGCCAGCAGTTACGGGGGGGGAAACACCATATATTTT,CASSYGGGNTIYF
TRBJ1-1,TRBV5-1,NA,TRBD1,TGCGCCAGCAGCCCTAATACCGGGACAGGGGGCGGCGCTTTCTTT,CASSPNTGTGGGAFF
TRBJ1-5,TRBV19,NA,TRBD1,TGTGCCAGTAGTCTGCAGTGGCAGGGGGGCAATCAGCCCCAGCATTTT,CASSLQWQGGNQPQHF
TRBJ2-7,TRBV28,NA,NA,TGTGCCAGCAGTTTTGCTCCGGGGCCAACCTACGAGCAGTACTTC,CASSFAPGPTYEQYF
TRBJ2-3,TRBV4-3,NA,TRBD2,TGCGCCAGCAGCAGTATAGCGGGAGGTGGTACAGATACGCAGTATTTT,CASSSIAGGGTDTQYF
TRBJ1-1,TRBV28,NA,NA,TGTGCCAGCAGTAAATTCGGCACTGAAGCTTTCTTT,CASSKFGTEAFF
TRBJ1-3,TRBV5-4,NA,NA,TGTGCCAGCAGTCGGGGACGGAACTCTGGAAACACCATATATTTT,CASSRGRNSGNTIYF
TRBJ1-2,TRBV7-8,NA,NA,TGTGCCAGCGGGGGGGACTATGGCTACACCTTC,CASGGDYGYTF
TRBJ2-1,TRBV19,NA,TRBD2,TGTGCCAGTAGTATATCAGCGGGAGTCTACAATGAGCAGTTCTTC,CASSISAGVYNEQFF
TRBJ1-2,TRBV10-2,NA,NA,TGCGCCAGCAGTGAGTCAGGGGGCTACACCTTC,CASSESGGYTF
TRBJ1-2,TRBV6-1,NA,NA,TGTGCCAGCAGCGCGGGATCTACGAACTATGGCTACACCTTC,CASSAGSTNYGYTF
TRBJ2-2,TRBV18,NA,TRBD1,TGTGCCAGCTCACGGGACAGGGCGAACACCGGGGAGCTGTTTTTT,CASSRDRANTGELFF
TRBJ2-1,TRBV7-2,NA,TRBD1,TGTGCCAGCAGCTTATCCGGGACAGGAAACTACAATGAGCAGTTCTTC,CASSLSGTGNYNEQFF
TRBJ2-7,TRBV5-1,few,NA,TGCGCCAGCAGCTTGGACGTGTACGAGCAGTACTTC,CASSLDVYEQYF
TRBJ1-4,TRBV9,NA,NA,TGTGCCAGCAGCGTAAGGGGAAGGGGTGAAAAACTGTTTTTT,CASSVRGRGEKLFF